The 22 T cell receptor beta chains below come from one sample, sequenced in a study of TIL therapy for anti-PD-1-resistant metastatic lung cancer. Time point defined: pre-treatment sample, taken before nivolumab and TIL therapy. Most excised metastases sampled were pleural nodules or supraclavicular lymph nodes. This was the immunoSEQ v3 assay. Repertoires were generated with immunoSEQ multiplex PCR, while TCRdb's copy carries only in-frame clones and drops some. The table shows roughly 26,000 clones, with just under 75% occurring only once. The sample in question was tumor tissue, obtained at baseline. The receptors here all came from a person aged 25 to 80 with non-small cell lung cancer.

The table lists this clone with a few counts. The rearrangement uses TRBV27 and TRBJ2-6; D not certain. The CDR3 totals 13 residues. In germline, CDR1 is MNHEY, CDR2 SMNVEV (reference sequence). V was trimmed by 2 bases and J by 10 bases, leaving 9 bases between them. CDR3 coding DNA: TGTGCCAGCAGTTTAAGTACCGGGAACGTCCTGACTTTC. Translating gives CASSLSTGNVLTF.

The rearrangement uses TRBV5-1 and TRBJ1-1; possibly TRBD1 for D (6 bases). V was pared by 5 bases and J by 4 bases, with 12 bases between. CDR3 length: 13 amino acids. Germline-derived CDR1 and CDR2 are SGHRS and YFSETQ. CDR3 amino acids: CASSPDSFTEAFF. The CDR3 DNA reads TGCGCCAGCAGTCCGGACAGTTTCACTGAAGCTTTCTTT.

V gene TRBV5-1 combines with J gene TRBJ2-7; tentative D call: TRBD1 (5 bases). Germline CDR1 and CDR2: SGHRS and YFSETQ. V was pared by 1 base and J by 0 bases, with 8 bases between. This CDR3 is built from 14 residues. CDR3 sequence (DNA): TGCGCCAGCAGCTTGTGGACATCCTCCTACGAGCAGTACTTC. The encoded protein is CASSLWTSSYEQYF.

The rearrangement joins TRBV5-6 to TRBJ1-3, with D possibly matching TRBD1 (6 bases). The ends were cut back, 0 bases at V and 2 bases at J, with 9 bases in the middle. The CDR3 extends over 15 amino acids. Germline V gives CDR1 SGHDT, CDR2 YYEEEE. The CDR3 DNA is TGTGCCAGCAGCTTGGTTGGGGGGCCTGGAAACACCATATATTTT. It translates to CASSLVGGPGNTIYF.

This sequence joins TRBV6-5 and TRBJ1-4; 10 nucleotides agree with TRBD1. The length of the CDR3 is 16 residues. Germline CDR1 MNHEY, CDR2 SVGAGI. Losses at the gene ends were 1 base for V and 7 bases for J; bases not matched to a gene: 6. The chain's CDR3 is CASSYWTGTGAEKLFF. CDR3 bases: TGTGCCAGCAGTTACTGGACCGGGACAGGGGCTGAAAAACTGTTTTTT.

The genes are TRBV7-9 and TRBJ1-1; no clear D. The CDR3 has 15 residues. The V end was cut by 4 bases, the J end by 3 bases, with 15 bases between. Germline values: CDR1 SEHNR, CDR2 FQNEAQ (reference sequence). The CDR3 bases are TGTGCCAGCAGCTATCCCACTGGATTGGACACTGAAGCTTTCTTT. This translates into CASSYPTGLDTEAFF.

As to this clone: An end of the junction does not agree with germline; a read error may underlie this. V usage is TRBV10-2 and J usage is TRBJ1-2; D perhaps matches TRBD1 (5 bases). CDR3 size: 15 residues. Germline-derived CDR1 and CDR2 are WSHSY and SAAADI. CDR3 coding DNA: TGCGCCAGCAGTGAGTCGCGCGGGACTAAATATGGCTACACCTTC. Protein: CASSESRGTKYGYTF.

The chain couples TRBV6-1 to TRBJ2-7, with TRBD1 matching over 7 bases. The CDR3 totals 15 residues. V lost 6 bases and J lost 0; bases outside the gene matches: 8. CDR1 and CDR2 from the germline V gene are MNHNS and SASEGT. CDR3 in DNA: TGTGCCAGCAGGATCGGACAGGCTAACTCCTACGAGCAGTACTTC. Its translation: CASRIGQANSYEQYF.

The chain joins TRBV7-2 to TRBJ2-5; no firm D call. The germline V and J ends were trimmed by 2 bases and 5 bases, with 9 bases remaining between them. The V gene's germline CDR1 is SGHTA and CDR2 FQGNSA. The CDR3 extends over 13 amino acids. The CDR3 region is CASSLYAGETQYF. In DNA, the CDR3 is TGTGCCAGCAGCTTATACGCCGGGGAGACCCAGTACTTC.

The rearrangement links TRBV4-3 to TRBJ2-7; D may match TRBD1 or TRBD2 (5 bases each). Germline CDR1 LGHNA, CDR2 YSLEER. V lost 4 bases and J lost 7, with 17 bases in between. The CDR3 runs to 14 residues. CDR3 region: CASSPGPASWEQYF. In DNA form, the CDR3 reads TGCGCCAGCAGCCCGGGACCTGCATCGTGGGAGCAGTACTTC.

The rearrangement uses TRBV6-6 and TRBJ1-1; 7 bases fit TRBD1. The CDR3 is 12 amino acids. Unmatched junction bases numbered 5, after V lost 6 bases and J lost 7 bases. The germline V gene encodes CDR1 MNHNY and CDR2 SVGAGI (reference sequence). The CDR3 region is CASRQGSYEAFF. DNA of the CDR3: TGTGCCAGCAGACAGGGGAGCTATGAAGCTTTCTTT.

The chain couples TRBV14 to TRBJ1-1; D gene unclear. The germline V gene has CDR1 SGHDN and CDR2 FVKESK. This CDR3 contains 12 residues. Trimming left V 4 bases short and J 8 bases short, with 11 bases between. This CDR3 reads CASSLERSEAFF. The DNA of the CDR3 is TGTGCCAGCAGCCTGGAACGGTCAGAAGCTTTCTTT.

The chain uses TRBV25-1 and TRBJ2-7, with TRBD1 matching 7 bases. Unmatched junction bases numbered 4, after V lost 5 bases and J lost 3 bases. This CDR3 is built from 13 residues. CDR1 and CDR2 from the germline V gene are MGHDK and SYGVNS. The CDR3: CASSLGGFYEQYF. The DNA for the CDR3 is TGTGCCAGCAGTTTAGGGGGCTTCTACGAGCAGTACTTC.

The genes are TRBV29-1 and TRBJ2-1; the D call may be TRBD1 or TRBD2 (5 bases each). V lost 4 bases to trimming and J lost 8 bases, with 15 bases between them. This CDR3 comprises 13 residues. Per germline, CDR1 SQVTM and CDR2 ANQGSEA. For the CDR3, the DNA is TGCAGCGTTGTATTCCCGGGGACCGATGAGCAGTTCTTC. It yields the protein CSVVFPGTDEQFF.

The V gene is TRBV7-9, the J gene TRBJ2-5, with TRBD2 identical over 9 bases. With V trimmed by 5 bases and J by 7 bases, 8 bases remained unmatched. The CDR3 is made up of 14 amino acids. Germline CDR1 and CDR2: SEHNR and FQNEAQ (reference sequence). This chain's CDR3 is CASSAGGLAGTQYF. The CDR3 nucleotides read TGTGCCAGCAGCGCGGGGGGACTAGCAGGGACCCAGTACTTC.

In this sample, this clone turned up a few times. This chain connects TRBV5-6 to TRBJ1-2, with 12 bases matching TRBD1. The germline V gene encodes CDR1 SGHDT and CDR2 YYEEEE. Trimming removed 4 bases from V and 1 base from J; junction bases left unmatched: 5. This CDR3 has 16 residues. This CDR3 is CASSRDRGRYNYGYTF. CDR3 coding DNA: TGTGCCAGCAGCCGGGACAGGGGGCGTTATAACTATGGCTACACCTTC.

V and J are TRBV7-2 and TRBJ2-3, with D perhaps being TRBD1 or TRBD2 (5 bases each). The ends were cut back, 1 base at V and 1 base at J, with 12 bases in the middle. The CDR3 covers 16 residues. CDR1 SGHTA and CDR2 FQGNSA come from the germline V gene. As DNA, the CDR3 is TGTGCCAGCAGCTTAGGACTTGGGACCGGCACAGATACGCAGTATTTT. Translating gives CASSLGLGTGTDTQYF.

The V gene is TRBV5-4, the J gene TRBJ2-3, with 9 bases identical to TRBD1. This CDR3 has 16 residues. Losses at the gene ends were 4 bases for V and 4 bases for J; bases not matched to a gene: 10. Germline CDR1 and CDR2: SGHNT and YYREEE (reference sequence). The CDR3 spells CASSVSQGQGADTQYF. The CDR3 DNA sequence: TGTGCCAGCAGCGTGAGCCAGGGACAGGGAGCAGATACGCAGTATTTT. Drawing the rest from reference TRBV5-4 and TRBJ2-3, the complete variable domain is ETGVTQSPTHLIKTRGQQVTLRCSSQSGHNTVSWYQQALGQGPQFIFQYYREEENGRGNFPPRFSGLQFPNYSSELNVNALELDDSALYLCASSVSQGQGADTQYFGPGTRLTVL.

The V and J genes are TRBV6-1 and TRBJ2-6; no firm D call. This CDR3 spans 15 amino acids. V was cut by 1 base and J by 4 bases, with 8 bases left in between. Germline values: CDR1 MNHNS, CDR2 SASEGT. CDR3 in DNA: TGTGCCAGCAGTGAAGAAGGGCACGGGGCCAACGTCCTGACTTTC. Protein: CASSEEGHGANVLTF.

This clone turned up a few times. V is TRBV6-1 and J is TRBJ2-7; tentatively, D is TRBD2 (7 bases). V was shortened by 3 bases and J by 1 base, with 13 bases between the two germline ends. This CDR3 has 15 amino acids. Germline assignment: CDR1 MNHNS and CDR2 SASEGT. In DNA, the CDR3 is TGTGCCAGCAGTGACTGGGGGGGCGCGTCCTACGAGCAGTACTTC. It encodes CASSDWGGASYEQYF.

The CDR3 DNA sequence: TGTGCCAGCAGTTACCGAGGACTAGCGGGTTCAGAGACCCAGTACTTC. Its protein is CASSYRGLAGSETQYF. The V gene is TRBV6-5, the J gene TRBJ2-5; 11 bases line up with TRBD2. The germline V gene has CDR1 MNHEY and CDR2 SVGAGI. The V and J ends lost 2 bases and 4 bases, in that order; junction bases with no gene match: 6. This CDR3 is 16 amino acids long.

This chain links TRBV4-3 with TRBJ2-2; no firm D call. The germline V gene encodes CDR1 LGHNA and CDR2 YSLEER. CDR3 length: 18 amino acids. V dropped 0 bases and J dropped 4 bases, with 18 bases sitting between them. CDR3 sequence reads: CASSQDLDPYTSTGELFF. DNA of the CDR3: TGCGCCAGCAGCCAAGATTTGGACCCCTACACGTCCACCGGGGAGCTGTTTTTT.